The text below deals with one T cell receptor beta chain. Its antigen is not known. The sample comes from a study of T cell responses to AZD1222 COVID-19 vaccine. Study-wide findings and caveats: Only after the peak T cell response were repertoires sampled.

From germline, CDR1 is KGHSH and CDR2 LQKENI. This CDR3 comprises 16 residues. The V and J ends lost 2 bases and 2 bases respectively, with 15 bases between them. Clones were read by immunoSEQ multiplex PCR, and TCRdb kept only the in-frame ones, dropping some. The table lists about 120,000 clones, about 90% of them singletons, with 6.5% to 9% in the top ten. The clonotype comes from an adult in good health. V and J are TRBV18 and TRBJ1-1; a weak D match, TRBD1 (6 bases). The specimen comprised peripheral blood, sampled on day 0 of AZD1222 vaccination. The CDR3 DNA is TGTGCCAGCTCACCATGGGCGGGGGGCACTAACACTGAAGCTTTCTTT. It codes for CASSPWAGGTNTEAFF.